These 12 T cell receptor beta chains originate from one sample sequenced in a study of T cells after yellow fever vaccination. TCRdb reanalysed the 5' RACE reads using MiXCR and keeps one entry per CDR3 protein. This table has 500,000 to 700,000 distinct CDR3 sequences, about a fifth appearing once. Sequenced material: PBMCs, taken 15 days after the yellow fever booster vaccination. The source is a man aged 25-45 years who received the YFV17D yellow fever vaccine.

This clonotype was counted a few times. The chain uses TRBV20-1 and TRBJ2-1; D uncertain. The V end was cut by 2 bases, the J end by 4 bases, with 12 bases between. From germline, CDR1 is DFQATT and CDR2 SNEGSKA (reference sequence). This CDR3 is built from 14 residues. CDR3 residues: CSARFPAQYNEQFF. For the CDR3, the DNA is TGCAGTGCTAGATTCCCCGCCCAATACAATGAGCAGTTCTTC.

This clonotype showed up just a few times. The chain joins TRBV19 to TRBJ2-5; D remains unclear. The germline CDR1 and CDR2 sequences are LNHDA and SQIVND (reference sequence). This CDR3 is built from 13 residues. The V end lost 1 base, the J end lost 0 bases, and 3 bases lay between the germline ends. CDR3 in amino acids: CASSIGHQETQYF. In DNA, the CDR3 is TGTGCCAGTAGTATAGGCCACCAAGAGACCCAGTACTTC. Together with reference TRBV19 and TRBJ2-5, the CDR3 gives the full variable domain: DGGITQSPKYLFRKEGQNVTLSCEQNLNHDAMYWYRQDPGQGLRLIYYSQIVNDFQKGDIAEGYSVSREKKESFPLTVTSAQKNPTAFYLCASSIGHQETQYFGPGTRLLVL.

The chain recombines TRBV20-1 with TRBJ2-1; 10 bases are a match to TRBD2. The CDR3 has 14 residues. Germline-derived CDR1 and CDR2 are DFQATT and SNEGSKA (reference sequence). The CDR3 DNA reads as TGCAGGGCCCCTAGCGGGAGTATCTACAATGAGCAGTTCTTC. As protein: CRAPSGSIYNEQFF.

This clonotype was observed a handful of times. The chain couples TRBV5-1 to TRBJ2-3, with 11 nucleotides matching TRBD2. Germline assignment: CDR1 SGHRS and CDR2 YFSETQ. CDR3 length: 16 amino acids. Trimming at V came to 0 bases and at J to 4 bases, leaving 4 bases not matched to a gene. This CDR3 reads CASSLVGLAGSDTQYF. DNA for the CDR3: TGCGCCAGCAGCTTGGTTGGACTAGCGGGCTCAGATACGCAGTATTTT.

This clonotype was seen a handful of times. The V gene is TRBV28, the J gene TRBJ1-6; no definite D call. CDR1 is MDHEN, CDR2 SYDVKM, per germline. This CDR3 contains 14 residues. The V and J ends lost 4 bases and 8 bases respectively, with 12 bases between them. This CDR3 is CASSSPGSDSPLHF. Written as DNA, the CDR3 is TGTGCCAGCAGTTCGCCGGGTTCGGATTCACCCCTCCACTTT. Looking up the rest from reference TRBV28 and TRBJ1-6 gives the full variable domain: DVKVTQSSRYLVKRTGEKVFLECVQDMDHENMFWYRQDPGLGLRLIYFSYDVKMKEKGDIPEGYSVSREKKERFSLILESASTNQTSMYLCASSSPGSDSPLHFGNGTRLTVT.

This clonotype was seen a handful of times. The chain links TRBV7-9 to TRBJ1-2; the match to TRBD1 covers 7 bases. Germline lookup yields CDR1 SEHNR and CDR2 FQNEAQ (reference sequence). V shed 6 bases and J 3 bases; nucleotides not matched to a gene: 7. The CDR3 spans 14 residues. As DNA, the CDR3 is TGTGCCAGCAGGGCTGACAGGGTAGACTATGGCTACACCTTC. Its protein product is CASRADRVDYGYTF.

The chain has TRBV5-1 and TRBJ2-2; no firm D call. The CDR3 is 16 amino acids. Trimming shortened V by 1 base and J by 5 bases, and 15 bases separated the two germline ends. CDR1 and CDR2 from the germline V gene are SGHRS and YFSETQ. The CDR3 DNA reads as TGCGCCAGCAGCTTGCCCCCATCCTCGAGTACCGGGGAGCTGTTTTTT. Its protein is CASSLPPSSSTGELFF.

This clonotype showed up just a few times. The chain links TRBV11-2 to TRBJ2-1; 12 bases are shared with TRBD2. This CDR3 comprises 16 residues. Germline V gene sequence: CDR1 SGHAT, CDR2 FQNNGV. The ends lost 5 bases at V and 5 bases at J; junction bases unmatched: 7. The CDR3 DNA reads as TGTGCCAGCAGCCGGACTGGGACTAGCGGGCACAATGAGCAGTTCTTC. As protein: CASSRTGTSGHNEQFF.

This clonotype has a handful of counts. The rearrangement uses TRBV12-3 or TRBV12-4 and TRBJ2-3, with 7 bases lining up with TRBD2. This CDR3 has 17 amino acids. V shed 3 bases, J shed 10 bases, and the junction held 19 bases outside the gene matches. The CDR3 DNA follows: TGTGCCAGCAGTTTTTCGGAGACTAGCTACCGCCTGGGGTCGCAGTATTTT. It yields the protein CASSFSETSYRLGSQYF.

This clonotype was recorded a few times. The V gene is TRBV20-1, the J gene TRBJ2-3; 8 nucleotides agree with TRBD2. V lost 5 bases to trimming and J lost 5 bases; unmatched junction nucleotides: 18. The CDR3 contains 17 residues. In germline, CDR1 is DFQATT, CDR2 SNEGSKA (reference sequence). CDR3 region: CSAVSTLAGRRRDTQYF. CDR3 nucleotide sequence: TGCAGTGCTGTTTCCACCTTAGCGGGAAGGCGGAGAGATACGCAGTATTTT.

CDR3 protein: CATFGTAMGELFF. CDR3 bases: TGTGCCACCTTCGGGACTGCAATGGGGGAGCTGTTTTTT. J is TRBJ2-2 and V is TRBV27; D is possibly TRBD2 (6 bases). This CDR3 has 13 amino acids. V was cut by 10 bases and J by 8 bases, with 17 bases left in between. CDR1 and CDR2 from the germline V gene are MNHEY and SMNVEV (reference sequence).

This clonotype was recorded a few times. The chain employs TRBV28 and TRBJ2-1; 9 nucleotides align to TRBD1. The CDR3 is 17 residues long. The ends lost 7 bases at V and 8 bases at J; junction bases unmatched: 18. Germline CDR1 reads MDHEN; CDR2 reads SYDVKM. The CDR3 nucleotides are TGTGCCAGCAAGGTCCCGGGACAGGGTGGCCCCACCCATGAGCAGTTCTTC. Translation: CASKVPGQGGPTHEQFF.